Below, 4 T cell receptor beta chains from the same sample are listed, as sequenced in a study of cytomegalovirus exposure and HLA in healthy donors (dated by TCRdb to between 2016 and 2019). Library preparation employed the immunoSEQ multiplex PCR assay. The multiplex PCR relied on a mix of 60 forward primers for TCR Vbeta segments and 13 reverse primers for TCR Jbeta segments. Not all clones reach the TCRdb copy of this immuneACCESS table, which keeps in-frame sequences only. Checked studies attribute under half of the gap to unresolved V genes and leave the rest unexplained. In this sample the table shows 120,000 to 150,000 clones, 68% of which occur a single time. Together, the top ten hold almost 4.5% of the sample. What was sequenced was PBMCs. The receptors were gathered from a man aged 55-75 years in good health and CMV-seronegative.

The rearrangement links TRBV7-9 to TRBJ2-3, with a weak D call TRBD2 (6 bases). The V end was cut by 5 bases, the J end by 3 bases, with 12 bases between. Germline V gene data show CDR1 as SEHNR and CDR2 as FQNEAQ (reference sequence). The CDR3 consists of 14 residues. CDR3 nucleotide sequence: TGTGCCAGCAGCCCCGGGAGATCGACAGATACGCAGTATTTT. It encodes CASSPGRSTDTQYF.

As DNA, the CDR3 is TGTGCCAGTAGTTCCACCGGGACTAGTGTCTACGAGCAGTACTTC. Translating gives CASSSTGTSVYEQYF. The chain recombines TRBV19 with TRBJ2-7, with TRBD2 matching over 8 bases. The germline V gene encodes CDR1 LNHDA and CDR2 SQIVND (reference sequence). The CDR3 consists of 15 residues. After removal of 5 bases from V and 3 bases from J, the junction contained 9 bases not matched to a gene.

This chain links TRBV5-6 with TRBJ1-4; TRBD1 aligns across 10 bases. Germline loops: CDR1 SGHDT, CDR2 YYEEEE. Unmatched junction bases numbered 6, after V lost 3 bases and J lost 7 bases. The CDR3 is made up of 15 amino acids. The CDR3 sequence: CASSSPGQGTEKLFF. CDR3 nucleotide sequence: TGTGCCAGCAGCTCTCCGGGACAGGGGACTGAAAAACTGTTTTTT. The full variable domain, with the rest looked up from reference TRBV5-6 and TRBJ1-4, is DAGVTQSPTHLIKTRGQQVTLRCSPKSGHDTVSWYQQALGQGPQFIFQYYEEEERQRGNFPDRFSGHQFPNYSSELNVNALLLGDSALYLCASSSPGQGTEKLFFGSGTQLSVL.

The rearrangement joins TRBV6-1 to TRBJ2-3; 11 bases match TRBD2. Looked up from germline, CDR1 is MNHNS and CDR2 is SASEGT. This CDR3 spans 15 amino acids. The V and J ends lost 5 bases and 5 bases, in that order; junction bases with no gene match: 6. CDR3: CASSPLAGGKDTQYF. In nucleotides, the CDR3 is TGTGCCAGCAGTCCCCTAGCGGGAGGTAAAGATACGCAGTATTTT.